This entry concerns a single T cell receptor beta chain. Its antigen is still unknown. The data were taken from a study of cytomegalovirus exposure and HLA in healthy donors (dated by TCRdb to about 2017). In the study overall: According to an earlier analysis of a few hundred of the donors, about 190 million T cells yielded roughly 110 million unique TCR beta sequences and 276 Gb of sequence data. Approximately 300 gigabases of sequencing data and 70 million to 85 million unique TCR sequences were included in an early release covering about 620 HLA-typed donors. Of the roughly 390 genotyped donors, 65% to 90% were placed in the genetic ancestry cluster associated with self-reported Caucasian donors. The study was designed to test whether signatures of past pathogen exposure could be identified by cataloging public T cell receptors. The T cell repertoires of 670 or so subjects were profiled by immunosequencing and related to cytomegalovirus serostatus. In addition to the first cohort of approximately 650 subjects, a separate validation cohort of approximately 130 different subjects was used. To predict cytomegalovirus infection status, the study brought together high-throughput TCR immunosequencing, statistical association of individual TCRs with disease status, and machine learning. In a later analysis, previously published TCR beta repertoires from 550 to 700 donors were re-analyzed and high-resolution HLA genotyping was added so that TCR occurrence patterns could be studied. In the later analysis, no new phenotypic data were used to find candidate immune exposures; instead, reliance was placed on TCR beta sequences and their occurrence across donors. To decide whether each TCR beta V gene segment behaved as functional or pseudogenic, an earlier analysis of some 600 of the donors relied on high-throughput TCR beta sequencing. Alongside the repertoire data, information on donor age, sex, ethnicity and CMV serostatus was compiled. A later genetic analysis used genome-wide SNP genotypes for about 65% of the 666 donors, treating that subset as a discovery cohort. Every discovery cohort repertoire had been produced on one sequencing platform. Both class I and class II loci were covered by HLA typing, at four-digit resolution. Typing coverage varied by locus: roughly 629-640 donors for A, B, C, DRB1 and DQB1; approximately 500 for DQA1; around 570 for DPA1; approximately 450 for DPB1. About five DR-DQ haplotypes were treated as single units for association and clustering because of strong linkage in the cohort. On average, roughly 200,000 unique TCR beta nucleotide sequences were sequenced per donor among about 400 genotyped donors of the cohort, with roughly 18% of those sequences being non-productive.

The cohort was made up of 666 healthy bone marrow donors. All cohort members were sampled while nominally healthy, although unrecorded immune exposures were likely present. The donor was CMV seronegative and belonged to the group of 380 or so seronegative cohort members. Every donor gave a peripheral blood sample, and the peripheral blood mononuclear cells from that sample were used for TCR beta sequencing. Genomic DNA extraction from the blood cell samples was performed with the Qiagen DNeasy Blood Extraction Kit. The paper as a whole reports these results and caveats: A further reported finding was that TCR beta sequences accurately predicted the HLA-A and HLA-B alleles for most subjects in the first cohort. According to the authors, the approach could potentially be generalized to other disease states and immunological phenotypes. A later analysis found that most CMV-associated TCR beta chains appeared HLA-restricted, with HLA associations seemingly driven largely by CMV exposure. An earlier analysis of approximately 570 of the donors showed that most TCR beta V segments appeared in productive rearrangements either about 87% or about 30% of the time, which broadly matched IMGT annotations. In this cohort, only TCR beta chains were sequenced, and detectable features were limited by the absence of alpha or paired-chain data. According to a later analysis, TCR association rates differed among HLA loci, with DRB1 alleles showing the most associated TCRs and HLA-C alleles showing the fewest. A cluster of highly shared sequence variants was judged likely to be a technical artifact of the sequencing pipeline. When HLA alleles, especially DR and DQ, strongly co-occurred, TCR associations were difficult to assign to individual alleles. Several of the top co-occurrence clusters appeared to be linked to parvovirus B19, influenza, CMV and Epstein-Barr virus, according to a later analysis. An association between a missense DCLRE1C variant and V-gene and J-gene trimming of TCR beta chains was found in a later genetic analysis and replicated in an independent cohort. Compared with equally common non-associated chains, HLA-associated TCR beta chains in a later analysis were more clonally expanded and had lower generation probabilities. In a later genetic analysis, fewer N-insertions in productive TCRs were reported among donors in an Asian-associated ancestry cluster than the roughly 700-donor mean. In vitro tests confirmed that a few of the cytomegalovirus-associated TCR beta chains recognize cytomegalovirus antigens. Sequencing depth was assumed to be roughly uniform across donors in the presence/absence analyses, though that assumption may not hold. While some public TCRs were present in many individuals, most TCR sequences turned up only very rarely across donors. The study gave a list of 150 to 200 TCR beta chains associated with cytomegalovirus. The 87-base-pair reads could not distinguish some IMGT-functional V segments, including TRBV6-2 and TRBV6-3, so those segments were excluded. The classifier was reported to diagnose cytomegalovirus status with high specificity and sensitivity in both the original and validation cohorts. The only immune exposure information available for the cohort was CMV serostatus. Because HLA typing was missing for some donors at each locus, association tests included only the typed subset. Linkage disequilibrium might explain the correlated functional status among segregating V segments, but an unknown experimental factor could not be excluded. Specific HLA alleles were associated with about 17,000 TCR beta sequences at a false discovery rate of 0.05 in a later analysis. Because counts were too low, about 18 rarely observed V segments, including chromosome 9 orphons, were excluded from the earlier analysis of some 590 of the donors.

Between the V and J ends, shortened by 0 bases and 7 bases respectively, the junction contains 15 bases. The CDR3 goes from the cysteine to the phenylalanine over 14 residues. Only CDR3 DNA remains: 42 bases, in frame from the first base. CDR1 and CDR2, looked up from the germline V gene (reference sequence), are GTSNPN and SVGIG. The method behind the library was the immunoSEQ multiplex PCR assay. The multiplex PCR relied on a mix of 60 forward primers for TCR Vbeta segments and 13 reverse primers for TCR Jbeta segments. Amplification of the CDR3 region of rearranged TCR beta genes was performed with a multiplex PCR assay on genomic DNA. On the Illumina HiSeq System, the amplified TCR beta libraries were sequenced as 87-base-pair reads. As for the original processing: In a later analysis, about 80 million unique TCR beta chains were counted across the roughly 670 repertoires, and roughly 11 million of these chains were shared by at least two donors. Raw reads were error-corrected and collapsed into unique sequences with a nearest-neighbor algorithm that merged closely related sequences to remove PCR and sequencing errors. CDR3 sequences were aligned to IMGT reference sequences to assign V, D and J gene segments. For a sequence to be retained, a match of at least six nucleotides to both a V gene segment and a J gene segment was required. A rearrangement counted as productive if the CDR3 had no stop codons and remained in frame with V and J, and every other rearrangement counted as non-productive. Following IMGT convention, CDR3 was defined as the stretch from the second conserved V-encoded cysteine to the conserved J-encoded phenylalanine. The earlier analysis of about 620 of the donors excluded sequences that lacked an unambiguous match to a single V gene segment. An earlier analysis of fewer than 750 of the donors classified V segments as functional when productive rearrangements were above 56.7% and as segregating when the standard deviation between donors was above 5%. A statistical classification framework was built for diagnosing cytomegalovirus status from the catalog of TCR beta chain sequences. In a later analysis, TCR nucleotide sequences were compared against IMGT/GENE-DB human TR gene sequences so that V and J genes could be assigned. A later analysis assigned CDR3 sequences and most-parsimonious VDJ recombination scenarios with the TCRdist pipeline. In a later analysis, each TCR beta chain was defined by its CDR3 amino acid sequence together with its V-gene family, and reads without a unique V-gene family were excluded. As a way to deal with suspected cross-contamination and a sequencing artifact, a later analysis dropped hundreds of nucleotide sequences that were highly shared and had low generation probability. In a later analysis, a clonal expansion index was calculated for each public chain from normalized within-repertoire ranks of inferred template counts. In a later analysis, generation probabilities were computed using a VDJ recombination model fitted to out-of-frame rearrangements, and the results were checked against IGoR. A later analysis scored TCR-TCR, TCR-HLA and TCR-CMV co-occurrence with hypergeometric tests, applying a repertoire-size bias correction to TCR pairs. False discovery rates were estimated in a later analysis by permuting HLA or CMV assignments 20 times. In a later analysis, co-occurring TCRs were grouped with DBSCAN, and TCRdist sequence similarity was added when clustering was performed within HLA-allele-positive subsets. Repertoires with fewer than 30,000 or more than 120,000 public chains, plus five repertoires with anomalous nucleotide sharing, were excluded from co-occurrence clustering. Drawn from immuneACCESS, this table holds only the in-frame rearrangements with V and J called that TCRdb kept. Clones are partly lost; checked studies trace under half to an unresolved V gene and leave the rest unexplained. The D gene and trimming were derived from the DNA, and the V and J assignments and clone size from that table. The sample table gives 60,000 to 100,000 clones. The ten biggest clones cover about 4.6% of the sample.

The rearranged segments are TRBV30 and TRBJ1-2; the D gene is possibly TRBD1, with 5 bases matching. The source material was PBMCs. The origin of this receptor is a man aged 30-40 years in good health and CMV-seronegative. The nucleotide sequence is given as TGTGCCTGGAGTGTAGGGCAGGGTGTTCCTGGCTACACCTTC. It translates to CAWSVGQGVPGYTF.